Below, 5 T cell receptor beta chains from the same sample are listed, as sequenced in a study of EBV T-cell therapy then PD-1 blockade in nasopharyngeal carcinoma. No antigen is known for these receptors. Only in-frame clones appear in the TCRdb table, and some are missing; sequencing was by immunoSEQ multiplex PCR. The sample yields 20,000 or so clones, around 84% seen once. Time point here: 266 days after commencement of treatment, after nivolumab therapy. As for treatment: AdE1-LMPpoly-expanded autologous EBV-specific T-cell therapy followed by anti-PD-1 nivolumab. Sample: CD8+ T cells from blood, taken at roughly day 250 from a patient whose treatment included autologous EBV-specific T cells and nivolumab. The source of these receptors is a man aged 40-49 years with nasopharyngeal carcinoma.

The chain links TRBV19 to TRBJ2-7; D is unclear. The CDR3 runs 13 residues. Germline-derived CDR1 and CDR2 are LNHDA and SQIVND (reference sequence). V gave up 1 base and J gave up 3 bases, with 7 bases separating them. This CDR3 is CASSIGPGYEQYF. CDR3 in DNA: TGTGCCAGTAGTATAGGCCCAGGCTACGAGCAGTACTTC.

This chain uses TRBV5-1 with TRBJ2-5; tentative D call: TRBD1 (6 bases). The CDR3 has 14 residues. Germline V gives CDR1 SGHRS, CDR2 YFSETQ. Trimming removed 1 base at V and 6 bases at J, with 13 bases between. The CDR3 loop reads CASSLYRDLQTQYF. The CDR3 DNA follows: TGCGCCAGCAGCTTGTACAGGGACCTTCAGACCCAGTACTTC.

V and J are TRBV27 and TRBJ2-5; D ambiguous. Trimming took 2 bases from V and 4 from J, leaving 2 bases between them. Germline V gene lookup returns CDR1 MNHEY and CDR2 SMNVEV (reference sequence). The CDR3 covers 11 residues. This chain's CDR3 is CASSLGETQYF. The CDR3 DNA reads TGTGCCAGCAGTTTAGGAGAGACCCAGTACTTC.

The CDR3 here is CASSIWAGSSYNEQFF. The CDR3 DNA reads TGTGCCAGTAGTATATGGGCGGGGAGCTCCTACAATGAGCAGTTCTTC. The rearrangement uses TRBV19 and TRBJ2-1; TRBD2 might be the D (6 bases). Germline CDR1 is LNHDA and CDR2 is SQIVND (reference sequence). The V gene lost 2 bases and the J gene lost 0 bases, with 11 bases spanning the gap. There are 16 residues in the CDR3.

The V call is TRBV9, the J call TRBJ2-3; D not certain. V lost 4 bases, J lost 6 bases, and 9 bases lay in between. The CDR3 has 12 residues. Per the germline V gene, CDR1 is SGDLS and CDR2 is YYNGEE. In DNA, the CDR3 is TGTGCCAGCAGCCCGTCCTTGGATACGCAGTATTTT. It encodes CASSPSLDTQYF. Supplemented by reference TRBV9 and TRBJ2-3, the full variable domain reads DSGVTQTPKHLITATGQRVTLRCSPRSGDLSVYWYQQSLDQGLQFLIQYYNGEERAKGNILERFSAQQFPDLHSELNLSSLELGDSALYFCASSPSLDTQYFGPGTRLTVL.